This TCR beta chain was identified in a study of blood T cell repertoires in COVID-19. Looking at the study overall: Spain, Italy and the United States supplied samples that represented acute and convalescent COVID-19. T cells, B-cell-depleted T cells, or PBMCs provided the cDNA or gDNA that served as material.

The protocol was immunoSEQ multiplex PCR, while the TCRdb copy is restricted to in-frame clones and leaves out a portion. There are some 460,000 clones in the sample; approximately 90% occur only once, and 0.7% lies in the top ten. CDR3 size: 15 residues. CDR1 MNHEY and CDR2 SVGAGI come from the germline V gene. Germline trimming cut 7 bases from V and 10 bases from J; bases unmatched to any gene: 14. This clonotype originated in a woman aged 18-29 years who had recovered from COVID-19. This chain connects TRBV6-5 to TRBJ2-2, with 8 bases lining up with TRBD1. Specimen: PBMCs or T cells enriched from blood (not recorded which). In DNA form, the CDR3 reads TGTGCCAGCACCGGGCAGGGGGCGACGCGGGAGGAGCTGTTTTTT. This gives the protein CASTGQGATREELFF.